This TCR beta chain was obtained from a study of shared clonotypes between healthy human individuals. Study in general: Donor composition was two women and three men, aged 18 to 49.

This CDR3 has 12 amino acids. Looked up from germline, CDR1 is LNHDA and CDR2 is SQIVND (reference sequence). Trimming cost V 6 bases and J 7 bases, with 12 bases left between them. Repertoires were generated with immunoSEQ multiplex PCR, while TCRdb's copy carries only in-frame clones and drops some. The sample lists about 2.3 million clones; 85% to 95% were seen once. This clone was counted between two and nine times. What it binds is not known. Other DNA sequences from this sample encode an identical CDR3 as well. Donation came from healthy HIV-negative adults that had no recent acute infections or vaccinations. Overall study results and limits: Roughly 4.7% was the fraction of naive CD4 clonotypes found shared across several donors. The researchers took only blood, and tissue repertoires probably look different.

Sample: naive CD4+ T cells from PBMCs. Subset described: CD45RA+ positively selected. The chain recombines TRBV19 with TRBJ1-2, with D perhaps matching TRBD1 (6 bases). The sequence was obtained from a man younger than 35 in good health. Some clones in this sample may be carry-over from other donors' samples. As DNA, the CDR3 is TGTGCCAGTAGCCCGGACAGAGGTGGCTACACCTTC. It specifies CASSPDRGGYTF.